The entry that follows covers one T cell receptor beta chain sequence. Its antigen is as yet unknown. This sample is part of a study of siplizumab effects on memory and regulatory T cells. Per the germline V gene, CDR1 is SNHLY and CDR2 is FYNNEI. V was cut by 8 bases and J by 5 bases, with 19 bases left in between. The CDR3 has 14 residues. The method was immunoSEQ multiplex PCR; TCRdb's version includes in-frame clones alone and lacks a portion of them. The sample has some 110,000 clones, 90% to 95% seen once. Study results and limitations: Treatment with siplizumab left mappable alloreactive CD4+ clones averaging about 63% Treg-derived, compared with about 27% in controls.

The sequence came from a human donor in good health. The chain combines TRBV2 with TRBJ2-7, with D possibly matching TRBD1 (7 bases). Material for sequencing was CD4+ T cells sorted from blood. This chain's CDR3 is CASFRGGQVDEQYF. The CDR3, as DNA: TGTGCCAGCTTCCGGGGAGGACAGGTAGACGAGCAGTACTTC.